Presented here are 8 T cell receptor beta chains from one specimen sequenced in a study of CD4 T cells in relation to SARS-CoV-2 and coronaviruses. Unexposed donor CD4+ T cells date from about 2010-2018, before the COVID-19 pandemic. Isolation of CD4+ T cells took place after about 10 days in culture. Sequencing was performed with immunoSEQ multiplex PCR; in TCRdb, only in-frame clones are kept and a portion is missing. The sample has 24,000 or so clones; more than 65% are singletons. No antigen has been identified for these receptors. Sequenced: CD4+ T cells from PBMCs, cultured in vitro. Receptor source: a human donor in good health.

This chain uses TRBV7-9 with TRBJ1-6; D not certain. The CDR3 totals 14 residues. The V end was cut by 2 bases, the J end by 5 bases, with 7 bases between. The germline V gene encodes CDR1 SEHNR and CDR2 FQNEAQ (reference sequence). The CDR3 here is CASSLNPDNSPLHF. Here the CDR3 DNA reads TGTGCCAGCAGCTTAAATCCCGATAATTCACCCCTCCACTTT. Variable domain in full (rest from reference TRBV7-9 and TRBJ1-6): DTGVSQNPRHKITKRGQNVTFRCDPISEHNRLYWYRQTLGQGPEFLTYFQNEAQLEKSRLLSDRFSAERPKGSFSTLEIQRTEQGDSAMYLCASSLNPDNSPLHFGNGTRLTVT.

This clone is deemed hyperexpanded. V and J are TRBV7-9 and TRBJ2-7; TRBD1 is a possible D gene (7 bases). Germline V lookup: CDR1 SEHNR, CDR2 FQNEAQ (reference sequence). Trimming took off 1 base at V and 8 bases at J, with 15 bases between the two ends. CDR3 length: 14 residues. CDR3 sequence reads: CASSLVNRGGQQYF. CDR3 bases: TGTGCCAGCAGCTTAGTTAACAGGGGAGGTCAGCAGTACTTC.

The rearrangement joins TRBV6-5 to TRBJ1-1; no definite D call. The CDR3 runs 13 residues. The V gene's germline CDR1 is MNHEY and CDR2 SVGAGI. V was cut by 7 bases and J by 5 bases, with 14 bases left in between. In nucleotides, the CDR3 is TGTGCCAGCACCTCCTCGGGGAGTACTGAAGCTTTCTTT. It is translated as CASTSSGSTEAFF.

The CDR3 spells CAINPGTGGYEQYF. CDR3 sequence (DNA): TGTGCCATCAATCCCGGGACAGGGGGGTACGAGCAGTACTTC. The V and J genes are TRBV10-3 and TRBJ2-7; TRBD1 matches at 11 bases. Germline V lookup: CDR1 ENHRY, CDR2 SYGVKD. The CDR3 sequence is 14 residues long. V lost 7 bases to trimming and J lost 4 bases; unmatched junction nucleotides: 6.

The rearrangement uses TRBV3-1 (or the pseudogene TRBV3-2) and TRBJ2-1; 7 positions match TRBD1. This CDR3 comprises 15 residues. With 6 bases clipped from V and 5 bases from J, the junction kept 10 bases outside the gene matches. Germline loops: CDR1 LGHDT, CDR2 YNNKEL (reference sequence). This chain's CDR3 is CASRYSGTVNNEQFF. CDR3 DNA sequence: TGTGCCAGCAGATATTCCGGGACAGTCAACAATGAGCAGTTCTTC.

The J gene is TRBJ2-3, the V gene TRBV9, with 7 positions matching TRBD2. The V gene's germline CDR1 is SGDLS and CDR2 YYNGEE. J lost 8 bases, V lost 7 bases, and 10 bases had no gene match. CDR3 length equals 13 residues. The CDR3 loop is CASEAGPLSTQYF. The CDR3 coding sequence is TGTGCCAGCGAAGCGGGGCCCTTATCTACGCAGTATTTT.

The chain recombines TRBV4-3 with TRBJ2-7; no reliable D call. From germline, CDR1 is LGHNA and CDR2 YSLEER. The CDR3 is made up of 15 amino acids. Trimming removed 1 base from V and 4 bases from J, with 14 bases in between. The CDR3 loop is CASSQGVYQGYEQYF. The CDR3 DNA is TGCGCCAGCAGCCAAGGGGTTTACCAAGGATACGAGCAGTACTTC.

The chain carries TRBV6-1 and TRBJ1-2; D remains ambiguous. The CDR3 covers 11 residues. The V gene lost 2 bases and the J gene lost 5 bases, with 3 bases spanning the gap. Germline loops: CDR1 MNHNS, CDR2 SASEGT. The CDR3 DNA is TGTGCCAGCAGTGAACTGTATGGCTACACCTTC. Protein sequence: CASSELYGYTF.